These 30 T cell receptor beta chains came from one sample sequenced in a study of primary melanoma T cells and metastatic recurrence. This table comes from immunoSEQ multiplex PCR, and its TCRdb copy is limited to in-frame clones, with some not included. This sample has 650 to 950 clones, with roughly 76% found just once. Material: melanoma tumor tissue. These receptor sequences come from a human donor with melanoma.

The V and J genes are TRBV5-1 and TRBJ1-1, with 7 nucleotides matching TRBD1. The germline V gene encodes CDR1 SGHRS and CDR2 YFSETQ. This CDR3 comprises 15 residues. V shed 0 bases and J 6 bases; nucleotides not matched to a gene: 8. The CDR3 DNA sequence: TGCGCCAGCAGCTTGGCCCGGCAGGGGGTGTCTGAAGCTTTCTTT. Its translation: CASSLARQGVSEAFF. The whole variable domain, filled in from reference TRBV5-1 and TRBJ1-1, reads KAGVTQTPRYLIKTRGQQVTLSCSPISGHRSVSWYQQTPGQGLQFLFEYFSETQRNKGNFPGRFSGRQFSNSRSEMNVSTLELGDSALYLCASSLARQGVSEAFFGQGTRLTVV.

This rearrangement joins TRBV23-1 to TRBJ2-5; TRBD1 aligns across 7 bases. TRBV23-1 is an ORF for which the function is uncertain. The CDR3 extends over 13 amino acids. Unmatched junction bases numbered 6, after V lost 6 bases and J lost 5 bases. Here the CDR3 DNA reads TGCGCCAGCAGCTTGCTCAGGGGGGAGACCCAGTACTTC. Protein: CASSLLRGETQYF.

The rearrangement uses TRBV19 and TRBJ2-7, with 9 bases aligning to TRBD1. Germline V gene sequence: CDR1 LNHDA, CDR2 SQIVND (reference sequence). Trimming cost V 7 bases and J 4 bases; bases outside gene matches: 11. This CDR3 contains 15 residues. The CDR3 coding sequence is TGTGCCAGTACCAATCTGAGACAGGGGGGATACGAGCAGTACTTC. It is translated as CASTNLRQGGYEQYF.

CDR3 residues: CASSFRPDQPQHF. DNA of the CDR3: TGTGCCAGCAGTTTCAGGCCAGATCAGCCCCAGCATTTT. This chain links TRBV28 with TRBJ1-5, with no clear D. Trimming removed 3 bases at V and 5 bases at J, with 8 bases between. In germline, CDR1 is MDHEN, CDR2 SYDVKM. The CDR3 has 13 residues. The full variable domain, completed using reference TRBV28 and TRBJ1-5, is DVKVTQSSRYLVKRTGEKVFLECVQDMDHENMFWYRQDPGLGLRLIYFSYDVKMKEKGDIPEGYSVSREKKERFSLILESASTNQTSMYLCASSFRPDQPQHFGDGTRLSIL.

The V call is TRBV7-8, the J call TRBJ2-2, with TRBD1 identical over 10 bases. The CDR3 sequence is 17 residues long. Germline values: CDR1 SGHVS, CDR2 FQNEAQ. Trimming removed 1 base from V and 6 bases from J; junction bases left unmatched: 8. This chain's CDR3 is CASSLVVGTGVAGELFF. The CDR3 region has the DNA TGTGCCAGCAGCTTAGTTGTGGGGACAGGGGTGGCCGGGGAGCTGTTTTTT.

This chain joins TRBV11-3 and TRBJ1-3; D is unclear. Germline loops: CDR1 SGHNT, CDR2 YENEEA. V shed 5 bases and J shed 0 bases, with 8 bases lying between them. The CDR3 runs to 14 residues. The CDR3 spells CASSIGFSGNTIYF. For the CDR3, the DNA is TGTGCCAGCAGCATAGGCTTCTCTGGAAACACCATATATTTT.

The chain has TRBV6-4 and TRBJ2-2, with D unresolved. CDR1 and CDR2 from the germline V gene are MRHNA and SNTAGT. This CDR3 is 12 amino acids long. V dropped 2 bases and J dropped 6 bases, with 4 bases sitting between them. The chain's CDR3 is CASSDGAGELFF. The CDR3 DNA follows: TGTGCCAGCAGTGACGGGGCCGGGGAGCTGTTTTTT.

The rearrangement joins TRBV15 to TRBJ2-3, with TRBD1 matching over 8 bases. Germline lookup yields CDR1 LNHNV and CDR2 YYDKDF (reference sequence). The CDR3 runs 16 residues. J gave up 4 bases and V 3 bases, and 9 bases lay outside the gene matches. This CDR3 is CATSSPGQVISDTQYF. The CDR3 bases are TGTGCCACCAGCAGTCCGGGACAGGTTATTTCAGATACGCAGTATTTT. The variable domain in full, completed from reference TRBV15 and TRBJ2-3, reads DAMVIQNPRYQVTQFGKPVTLSCSQTLNHNVMYWYQQKSSQAPKLLFHYYDKDFNNEADTPDNFQSRRPNTSFCFLDIRSPGLGDTAMYLCATSSPGQVISDTQYFGPGTRLTVL.

In its sample, this clone ranks as large. The chain combines TRBV6-8 with TRBJ2-6; D is ambiguous. The germline V and J ends were trimmed by 5 bases and 3 bases, with 2 bases remaining between them. The CDR3 length is 12 residues. Germline V gives CDR1 MNHGY, CDR2 SAAAGT. The CDR3 is CASSNGANVLTF. For the CDR3, the DNA is TGTGCCAGCAGTAATGGGGCCAACGTCCTGACTTTC.

The chain is built from TRBV5-1 and TRBJ2-3, with a tentative D call TRBD2 (6 bases). The V gene lost 7 bases and the J gene lost 2 bases, with 17 bases spanning the gap. The germline CDR1 and CDR2 sequences are SGHRS and YFSETQ. The CDR3 has 15 amino acids. CDR3 DNA: TGCGCCAGCGGCCGGGCGGGGTCCCACACAGATACGCAGTATTTT. Translation: CASGRAGSHTDTQYF.

The chain links TRBV14 to TRBJ1-2; tentatively, D is TRBD1 (6 bases). Trimming removed 5 bases at V and 8 bases at J, with 12 bases between. This CDR3 contains 12 residues. Germline CDR1 is SGHDN and CDR2 is FVKESK. CDR3 nucleotides: TGTGCCAGCAGCTCAGACAGGCGGGGCTACACCTTC. It is translated as CASSSDRRGYTF.

This clone has just a few counts. The gene calls are TRBV6-8 and TRBJ2-7; 7 positions match TRBD1. Germline CDR1 reads MNHGY; CDR2 reads SAAAGT. The CDR3 length is 15 residues. With V trimmed by 3 bases and J by 2 bases, 7 bases remained unmatched. The CDR3 here is CASSYLDRITYEQYF. The CDR3 DNA follows: TGTGCCAGCAGTTATTTGGACAGGATTACCTACGAGCAGTACTTC.

This chain links TRBV30 with TRBJ1-5; 7 nucleotides line up with TRBD1. The trim removed 2 bases at V and 4 bases at J, leaving 5 bases unmatched. Germline loops: CDR1 GTSNPN, CDR2 SVGIG (reference sequence). This CDR3 spans 14 amino acids. The CDR3 sequence: CAWSRTTGNQPQHF. In DNA form, the CDR3 reads TGTGCCTGGAGTAGGACGACAGGGAATCAGCCCCAGCATTTT.

This chain connects TRBV14 to TRBJ1-2, with D uncertain. Per germline, CDR1 SGHDN and CDR2 FVKESK. The V end was cut by 4 bases, the J end by 0 bases, with 12 bases between. The CDR3 runs 15 residues. In DNA form, the CDR3 reads TGTGCCAGCAGCCCGCGGGCCGGCTCTAACTATGGCTACACCTTC. This encodes CASSPRAGSNYGYTF.

By share of the sample, this clone is large. The chain carries TRBV11-3 and TRBJ2-2, with TRBD2 matching over 12 bases. This CDR3 region has 20 residues. Germline CDR1 is SGHNT and CDR2 is YENEEA. V lost 5 bases, J lost 2 bases, and 15 bases stayed unmatched. CDR3 nucleotide sequence: TGTGCCAGCAGCCCCCGGGCGAATCTAGCGGGAGGGATTAACACCGGGGAGCTGTTTTTT. Translating it yields CASSPRANLAGGINTGELFF.

In its sample, this clone was seen a few times. The V and J genes are TRBV28 and TRBJ1-2, with D tentatively TRBD1 (6 bases). Germline CDR1 reads MDHEN; CDR2 reads SYDVKM. V lost 6 bases and J lost 2, with 10 bases in between. The CDR3 has 13 residues. CDR3 protein: CASREQGNYGYTF. The CDR3 coding sequence is TGTGCCAGCAGGGAACAGGGAAACTATGGCTACACCTTC.

V gene TRBV6-8 combines with J gene TRBJ2-3, with D perhaps TRBD2 (6 bases). Germline V CDR1 and CDR2: MNHGY, SAAAGT. The CDR3 sequence is 13 residues long. V lost 1 base to trimming and J lost 6 bases, with 8 bases between them. The CDR3 bases are TGTGCCAGCAGTTACTTTCTAGCGGATACGCAGTATTTT. It encodes CASSYFLADTQYF.

This clone was seen only once. The rearrangement joins TRBV6-8 to TRBJ2-7, with a possible D match to TRBD1 (5 bases). The CDR3 totals 13 residues. V was pared by 6 bases and J by 5 bases, with 14 bases between. The germline gives CDR1 MNHGY, CDR2 SAAAGT. The CDR3 loop reads CASSNAARDEQYF. CDR3 coding DNA: TGTGCCAGCAGCAATGCGGCCAGGGACGAGCAGTACTTC.

This chain uses TRBV6-8 with TRBJ2-5, with 11 bases aligning to TRBD2. The germline CDR1 and CDR2 sequences are MNHGY and SAAAGT. J lost 5 bases, V lost 5 bases, and 7 bases had no gene match. This CDR3 has 15 amino acids. The CDR3 sequence: CASSRLAGLGETQYF. DNA for the CDR3: TGTGCCAGCAGTCGACTAGCGGGGTTGGGGGAGACCCAGTACTTC.

V is TRBV11-3 and J is TRBJ2-3; 8 positions agree with TRBD2. The germline gives CDR1 SGHNT, CDR2 YENEEA. The CDR3 totals 17 residues. The V segment lost 2 bases and the J segment 2 bases; nucleotides outside the gene matches: 9. The CDR3: CASSLTGLVLNTDTQYF. In nucleotides, the CDR3 is TGTGCCAGCAGCTTAACGGGACTAGTGCTTAACACAGATACGCAGTATTTT.

The chain combines TRBV12-2 with TRBJ2-1; the table's D gene call, TRBD2, was not cross checked with the DNA. TRBV12-2 is a pseudogene segment. This CDR3 spans 15 amino acids. The CDR3 protein is CATESGGKVYNEQFF. The CDR3 bases are TGTGCCACCGAATCTGGCGGGAAGGTTTACAATGAGCAGTTCTTC.

The chain employs TRBV19 and TRBJ2-1; D is possibly TRBD1 (7 bases). With 6 bases removed from V and 6 bases from J, the gap between germline ends came to 15 bases. This CDR3 spans 14 amino acids. The germline CDR1 and CDR2 sequences are LNHDA and SQIVND (reference sequence). CDR3 region: CASRRDSGGNEQFF. The CDR3 coding sequence is TGTGCCAGTAGGCGGGACAGTGGGGGCAATGAGCAGTTCTTC.

V and J are TRBV19 and TRBJ2-1; 14 nucleotides line up with TRBD2. The V gene's germline CDR1 is LNHDA and CDR2 SQIVND (reference sequence). CDR3 length: 16 amino acids. J gave up 8 bases and V 10 bases, and 13 bases lay outside the gene matches. In nucleotides, the CDR3 is TGTGCCACCCACCCGGGACTAGCGGGAGTGGAGGATGAGCAGTTCTTC. Translating gives CATHPGLAGVEDEQFF.

This clone qualifies as large (0.1 to 1%). The chain links TRBV11-3 to TRBJ2-3; D gene ambiguous. The length of the CDR3 is 15 residues. Germline V gene lookup returns CDR1 SGHNT and CDR2 YENEEA. The V end lost 1 base, the J end lost 2 bases, and 10 bases lay between the germline ends. This CDR3 reads CASSLGAQNTDTQYF. CDR3 DNA sequence: TGTGCCAGCAGCTTAGGGGCTCAGAACACAGATACGCAGTATTTT.

This chain links TRBV28 with TRBJ1-5, with D perhaps matching TRBD1 (6 bases). The length of the CDR3 is 14 residues. The V end lost 7 bases, the J end lost 6 bases, and 16 bases lay between the germline ends. CDR1 MDHEN and CDR2 SYDVKM come from the germline V gene. CDR3 amino acids: CASTVTGLRQPQHF. In DNA, the CDR3 is TGTGCCAGCACCGTTACAGGGCTTCGTCAGCCCCAGCATTTT.

In DNA, the CDR3 is TGCGCCAGCAGCCTTACAGGGAACCCCACAGATACGCAGTATTTT. This sequence encodes CASSLTGNPTDTQYF. This chain connects TRBV1 to TRBJ2-3; whether TRBD1, the table's D call, matches the DNA was not checked. TRBV1 has pseudogene status. The CDR3 covers 15 residues.

This clone is labeled large. The V and J genes are TRBV11-3 and TRBJ2-7; 8 bases fit TRBD1. The V gene end was trimmed by 4 bases and the J gene end by 0 bases; junction bases not matched to a gene: 5. The CDR3 extends over 15 amino acids. Germline CDR1 reads SGHNT; CDR2 reads YENEEA. CDR3 region: CASSSGQVYSYEQYF. The CDR3 DNA reads as TGTGCCAGCAGCTCGGGACAGGTCTACTCCTACGAGCAGTACTTC.

This clone was recorded a few times. This sequence joins TRBV1 and TRBJ1-3; no check of the table's D call, TRBD1, against the DNA was made. TRBV1 is described as a pseudogene. The CDR3 extends over 15 amino acids. CDR3 sequence reads: CASSHLQGAGNTIYF. In nucleotides, the CDR3 is TGCGCCAGCAGCCATTTACAGGGGGCTGGAAACACCATATATTTT.

This chain links TRBV19 with TRBJ2-2; D tentatively reads TRBD1 or TRBD2 (5 bases each). V was clipped by 5 bases and J by 1 base, with 11 bases between them. The germline CDR1 and CDR2 sequences are LNHDA and SQIVND (reference sequence). The CDR3 spans 15 residues. The CDR3 spells CASSPWDGNTGELFF. DNA of the CDR3: TGTGCCAGTAGTCCCTGGGACGGGAACACCGGGGAGCTGTTTTTT.

The V and J genes are TRBV7-8 and TRBJ1-1; no clear D gene. Looked up from germline, CDR1 is SGHVS and CDR2 is FQNEAQ. The V end was cut by 5 bases, the J end by 1 base, with 8 bases between. The CDR3 spans 13 residues. Here the CDR3 DNA reads TGTGCCAGCAGCCGTCACCCGAACACTGAAGCTTTCTTT. Encoded protein: CASSRHPNTEAFF.